The 7 T cell receptor beta chains reported below all come from one sample, sequenced in a study of T cell responses to AZD1222 COVID-19 vaccine. Using immunoSEQ multiplex PCR, the repertoire was profiled, and TCRdb retains in-frame clones only, with some absent. The profile shows roughly 120,000 clones, 92% of them singletons. The source material was peripheral blood, sampled 28 days after the second AZD1222 dose. These TCRs come from an adult who received the AZD1222 COVID-19 vaccine.

The rearrangement links TRBV7-2 to TRBJ2-7; either TRBD1 or TRBD2 may fit D (5 bases each). V was pared by 5 bases and J by 4 bases, with 12 bases between. Per germline, CDR1 SGHTA and CDR2 FQGNSA. This CDR3 has 13 amino acids. CDR3 residues: CASSPGQEYEQYF. The CDR3, as DNA: TGTGCCAGCAGCCCGGGGCAGGAATACGAGCAGTACTTC.

The chain employs TRBV7-2 and TRBJ2-7, with 9 bases fitting TRBD2. Germline V gene lookup returns CDR1 SGHTA and CDR2 FQGNSA. CDR3 length equals 14 residues. Trimming cost V 5 bases and J 5 bases; bases outside gene matches: 7. The CDR3, as DNA: TGTGCCAGCAGCCTCGGACTAGCGAGGAACGAGCAGTACTTC. Translated, it gives CASSLGLARNEQYF.

The gene calls are TRBV7-9 and TRBJ2-1, with D perhaps being TRBD1 or TRBD2 (5 bases each). V was trimmed by 5 bases and J by 16 bases, leaving 21 bases between them. The CDR3 runs 13 residues. CDR1 and CDR2 (germline): SEHNR, FQNEAQ (reference sequence). CDR3 sequence (DNA): TGTGCCAGCAGCCGAGTCGAATGGGGGTATACCTTCTTC. It encodes CASSRVEWGYTFF.

CDR3 loop: CASSPPGLAGGPGQTQYF. The CDR3 DNA reads TGTGCCAGCAGTCCTCCCGGACTAGCGGGGGGCCCGGGGCAGACCCAGTACTTC. The chain is built from TRBV27 and TRBJ2-5, with 14 nucleotides matching TRBD2. Trimming at V came to 5 bases and at J to 6 bases, leaving 14 bases not matched to a gene. This CDR3 is 18 amino acids long. Per the germline V gene, CDR1 is MNHEY and CDR2 is SMNVEV (reference sequence).

V gene TRBV10-3 combines with J gene TRBJ1-4, with 9 bases lining up with TRBD1. The V gene end was trimmed by 2 bases and the J gene end by 6 bases; junction bases not matched to a gene: 4. The germline gives CDR1 ENHRY, CDR2 SYGVKD. The CDR3 extends over 15 amino acids. The CDR3: CAISETGTGYEKLFF. CDR3 DNA: TGTGCCATCAGTGAGACCGGGACAGGGTATGAAAAACTGTTTTTT.

This rearrangement joins TRBV25-1 to TRBJ2-7; no definite D call. CDR3 length equals 12 residues. CDR1 and CDR2 (germline): MGHDK, SYGVNS. V lost 3 bases and J 8 bases, leaving 11 bases between the germline ends. CDR3 region: CASSDVQLKQYF. The CDR3 DNA follows: TGTGCCAGCAGTGACGTGCAACTCAAGCAGTACTTC.

This clone showed up just once. The V gene is TRBV5-6, the J gene TRBJ1-1; 9 bases match TRBD1. The CDR3 runs to 15 residues. The V gene end was trimmed by 3 bases and the J gene end by 5 bases; junction bases not matched to a gene: 8. CDR1 and CDR2 from the germline V gene are SGHDT and YYEEEE. CDR3 residues: CASSWGQGITTEAFF. Here the CDR3 DNA reads TGTGCCAGCAGCTGGGGACAGGGAATAACGACTGAAGCTTTCTTT.